What follows are 32 T cell receptor beta chains derived from one specimen sequenced in a study of cytomegalovirus exposure and HLA in healthy donors. The PCR employed 60 Vbeta primers together with 13 Jbeta primers. Sequencing was performed with immunoSEQ multiplex PCR; in TCRdb, only in-frame clones are kept and a portion is missing. The sample holds approximately 100,000 clones, 70% to 85% seen once. The sequencing sample was made of PBMCs. The receptor set was obtained from a woman in her forties in good health and CMV-seronegative.

The V gene is TRBV30, the J gene TRBJ1-2; TRBD1 matches 9 bases. After removal of 0 bases from V and 5 bases from J, the junction contained 7 bases not matched to a gene. Germline values: CDR1 GTSNPN, CDR2 SVGIG (reference sequence). The CDR3 totals 15 residues. The CDR3 DNA is TGTGCCTGGAGTGTATGGGACAGGGAATATTATGGCTACACCTTC. This gives the protein CAWSVWDREYYGYTF.

This clone turned up a few times. This chain uses TRBV7-2 with TRBJ1-4, with 9 bases matching TRBD1. Trimming took 6 bases from V and 7 from J; bases not matched to a gene: 6. CDR3 length: 14 amino acids. Looked up from germline, CDR1 is SGHTA and CDR2 is FQGNSA. The CDR3 bases are TGTGCCAGCAGGCGGACAGGGGTTGGTGAAAAACTGTTTTTT. Translated: CASRRTGVGEKLFF.

This clone is a singleton in its sample. V is TRBV28 and J is TRBJ1-4, with D maybe TRBD1 (5 bases). V lost 6 bases, J lost 10 bases, and 18 bases lay in between. Germline V gene sequence: CDR1 MDHEN, CDR2 SYDVKM. The CDR3 covers 14 residues. The CDR3 loop is CASSEGPGDVKLFF. The CDR3 nucleotides are TGTGCCAGCAGCGAGGGGCCGGGGGACGTAAAACTGTTTTTT.

The chain joins TRBV5-1 to TRBJ1-2; TRBD1 aligns across 10 bases. This CDR3 region has 14 residues. CDR1 and CDR2 (germline): SGHRS, YFSETQ. V lost 0 bases to trimming and J lost 6 bases; unmatched junction nucleotides: 2. CDR3 nucleotide sequence: TGCGCCAGCAGCTTGGGGGACAGGGGCGATGGCTACACCTTC. Encoded protein: CASSLGDRGDGYTF.

This clone was found once. The V call is TRBV18, the J call TRBJ2-7, with 9 bases matching TRBD1. The CDR3 sequence is 15 residues long. Germline CDR1 is KGHSH and CDR2 is LQKENI. V was pared by 6 bases and J by 2 bases, with 8 bases of the junction left unmatched. The CDR3 bases are TGTGCCAGCTCCCAAGGGACAGGGCCCCCCTACGAGCAGTACTTC. Amino acids: CASSQGTGPPYEQYF.

The chain couples TRBV11-2 to TRBJ2-2; the D gene is possibly TRBD2 (6 bases). The germline V gene encodes CDR1 SGHAT and CDR2 FQNNGV. The CDR3 runs to 18 residues. V was pared by 5 bases and J by 0 bases, with 19 bases between. The CDR3 nucleotides are TGTGCCAGCAGCCCTCGCGCGGGGCGGGGCACGAACACCGGGGAGCTGTTTTTT. Protein product: CASSPRAGRGTNTGELFF. The variable domain in full, completed from reference TRBV11-2 and TRBJ2-2, reads EAGVAQSPRYKIIEKRQSVAFWCNPISGHATLYWYQQILGQGPKLLIQFQNNGVVDDSQLPKDRFSAERLKGVDSTLKIQPAKLEDSAVYLCASSPRAGRGTNTGELFFGEGSRLTVL.

The chain employs TRBV18 and TRBJ1-4; the match to TRBD1 covers 8 bases. This CDR3 comprises 16 residues. After removal of 6 bases from V and 3 bases from J, the junction contained 9 bases not matched to a gene. Germline lookup yields CDR1 KGHSH and CDR2 LQKENI. The CDR3 sequence is CASSLGQGIANEKLFF. Written as DNA, the CDR3 is TGTGCCAGCTCTCTAGGACAGGGTATCGCTAATGAAAAACTGTTTTTT.

The rearrangement uses TRBV28 and TRBJ1-4, with D possibly TRBD1 on 5 matching bases. CDR3 size: 14 residues. V was cut by 6 bases and J by 3 bases, with 11 bases left in between. The germline V gene has CDR1 MDHEN and CDR2 SYDVKM. The CDR3 DNA reads as TGTGCCAGCAGACTCGACAGATCTAATGAAAAACTGTTTTTT. It codes for CASRLDRSNEKLFF.

In its sample, this clone was seen once. This chain uses TRBV27 with TRBJ1-4, with unresolved D. Trimming cost V 8 bases and J 3 bases, with 16 bases left between them. The germline V gene has CDR1 MNHEY and CDR2 SMNVEV (reference sequence). The CDR3 covers 15 residues. The CDR3 sequence: CASRAVGEANEKLFF. CDR3 coding DNA: TGTGCCAGCCGCGCGGTAGGTGAGGCTAATGAAAAACTGTTTTTT.

The chain uses TRBV27 and TRBJ1-1; D ambiguous. The ends were cut back, 2 bases at V and 8 bases at J, with 12 bases in the middle. The V gene's germline CDR1 is MNHEY and CDR2 SMNVEV (reference sequence). The CDR3 has 13 amino acids. The CDR3, as DNA: TGTGCCAGCAGTTTAAGATATGAGAGCGAAGCTTTCTTT. It translates to CASSLRYESEAFF.

The chain joins TRBV19 to TRBJ2-3; 10 nucleotides agree with TRBD1. This CDR3 has 16 residues. V shed 6 bases, J shed 4 bases, and the junction held 10 bases outside the gene matches. The germline V gene encodes CDR1 LNHDA and CDR2 SQIVND (reference sequence). The CDR3 spells CASRQPGQGFADTQYF. Here the CDR3 DNA reads TGTGCCAGTAGGCAGCCGGGACAGGGGTTTGCAGATACGCAGTATTTT.

The V and J genes are TRBV9 and TRBJ1-4; D uncertain. The CDR3 has 15 amino acids. Looked up from germline, CDR1 is SGDLS and CDR2 is YYNGEE. With 3 bases removed from V and 0 bases from J, the gap between germline ends came to 9 bases. The CDR3 spells CASSASVATNEKLFF. The CDR3 bases are TGTGCCAGCAGCGCCTCAGTGGCAACTAATGAAAAACTGTTTTTT.

This clone showed up just once. The gene calls are TRBV30 and TRBJ1-6; 7 bases line up with TRBD1. The CDR3 totals 14 residues. V shed 5 bases, J shed 10 bases, and the junction held 11 bases outside the gene matches. Looked up from germline, CDR1 is GTSNPN and CDR2 is SVGIG (reference sequence). The CDR3 sequence: CAWGVGTDGSPLHF. CDR3 DNA: TGTGCCTGGGGGGTCGGGACAGACGGATCACCCCTCCACTTT.

The chain carries TRBV5-6 and TRBJ2-7; D is unclear. This CDR3 is 14 amino acids long. Trimming stripped 0 bases from V and 0 bases from J, with 7 bases between. Germline CDR1 is SGHDT and CDR2 is YYEEEE. The CDR3 region is CASSLASFSYEQYF. As DNA, the CDR3 is TGTGCCAGCAGCTTGGCCTCCTTCTCCTACGAGCAGTACTTC.

This sequence joins TRBV6-5 and TRBJ1-2; D gene uncertain. Trimming removed 6 bases at V and 4 bases at J, with 12 bases between. Germline CDR1 and CDR2: MNHEY and SVGAGI. The CDR3 runs to 13 residues. In DNA form, the CDR3 reads TGTGCCAGCAGGCCACAGAACAGCTATGGCTACACCTTC. This gives the protein CASRPQNSYGYTF.

The chain is built from TRBV27 and TRBJ2-7, with 15 positions matching TRBD2. CDR3 length: 18 residues. The trim removed 3 bases at V and 3 bases at J, leaving 9 bases unmatched. The germline CDR1 and CDR2 sequences are MNHEY and SMNVEV (reference sequence). CDR3 nucleotides: TGTGCCAGCAGTTTCGGGACTAGCGGGAGGTTAGGTATCTACGAGCAGTACTTC. It specifies CASSFGTSGRLGIYEQYF.

V and J are TRBV5-1 and TRBJ2-1; D remains unclear. The germline V and J ends were trimmed by 4 bases and 6 bases, with 8 bases remaining between them. The CDR3 totals 12 residues. The germline V gene encodes CDR1 SGHRS and CDR2 YFSETQ. Written as DNA, the CDR3 is TGCGCCAGCAGCGGCCATTCCAATGAGCAGTTCTTC. Its protein is CASSGHSNEQFF. Full variable domain (remainder filled in from reference TRBV5-1 and TRBJ2-1): KAGVTQTPRYLIKTRGQQVTLSCSPISGHRSVSWYQQTPGQGLQFLFEYFSETQRNKGNFPGRFSGRQFSNSRSEMNVSTLELGDSALYLCASSGHSNEQFFGPGTRLTVL.

The V gene is TRBV11-2, the J gene TRBJ2-5; D not certain. With 5 bases removed from V and 5 bases from J, the gap between germline ends came to 9 bases. This CDR3 has 12 amino acids. Germline lookup yields CDR1 SGHAT and CDR2 FQNNGV. The DNA of the CDR3 is TGTGCCAGCAGCCTAGGGCGGGAGACCCAGTACTTC. Protein product: CASSLGRETQYF.

This rearrangement joins TRBV2 to TRBJ2-3, with 8 bases lining up with TRBD1. This CDR3 spans 13 amino acids. Trimming took 9 bases from V and 6 from J; bases not matched to a gene: 8. From germline, CDR1 is SNHLY and CDR2 FYNNEI. CDR3 amino acids: CARRQGTSDTQYF. In nucleotides, the CDR3 is TGTGCCAGAAGACAGGGGACCTCGGATACGCAGTATTTT.

The V call is TRBV28, the J call TRBJ2-7; no reliable D call. Germline CDR1 is MDHEN and CDR2 is SYDVKM. This CDR3 contains 13 residues. The V end lost 7 bases, the J end lost 1 base, and 11 bases lay between the germline ends. CDR3 DNA sequence: TGTGCCAGCAACCCGCCAGCGTCCTACGAGCAGTACTTC. As protein: CASNPPASYEQYF.

This clone was recorded only once. The gene calls are TRBV28 and TRBJ1-4; D is undetermined. The CDR3 length is 11 residues. The germline V gene encodes CDR1 MDHEN and CDR2 SYDVKM. V lost 6 bases to trimming and J lost 8 bases, with 7 bases between them. CDR3 nucleotide sequence: TGTGCCAGCAGCCTGGAGGAAAAACTGTTTTTT. This gives the protein CASSLEEKLFF.

This sequence joins TRBV2 and TRBJ1-3; 12 bases match TRBD1. Germline CDR1 reads SNHLY; CDR2 reads FYNNEI. The V and J ends lost 6 bases and 8 bases, in that order; junction bases with no gene match: 5. The CDR3 consists of 14 residues. CDR3 loop: CASSPGQGADTIYF. The DNA for the CDR3 is TGTGCCAGCAGCCCGGGACAGGGGGCAGACACCATATATTTT.

This rearrangement joins TRBV28 to TRBJ2-3; D may be TRBD1 (6 bases). CDR1 MDHEN and CDR2 SYDVKM come from the germline V gene. The CDR3 spans 17 residues. Trimming took 6 bases from V and 2 from J, leaving 21 bases between them. The DNA for the CDR3 is TGTGCCAGCAGGCCGAACTCGGACAGCCAATACACAGATACGCAGTATTTT. Its protein is CASRPNSDSQYTDTQYF.

This clone was seen once. The chain combines TRBV11-2 with TRBJ2-5; the D gene is possibly TRBD1 (5 bases). This CDR3 is 15 amino acids long. Per germline, CDR1 SGHAT and CDR2 FQNNGV. The V end was cut by 4 bases, the J end by 4 bases, with 16 bases between. CDR3 coding DNA: TGTGCCAGCAGCTCCAATCCCGTAGGGGCAGAGACCCAGTACTTC. This codes for CASSSNPVGAETQYF.

This chain connects TRBV10-3 to TRBJ2-7; 9 positions match TRBD1. Trimming at V came to 3 bases and at J to 4 bases, leaving 7 bases not matched to a gene. The length of the CDR3 is 15 residues. Germline CDR1 is ENHRY and CDR2 is SYGVKD. CDR3 DNA sequence: TGTGCCATCAGTGACCAGGGACAGGGTGTTTACGAGCAGTACTTC. Translating gives CAISDQGQGVYEQYF.

This chain uses TRBV7-9 with TRBJ1-3; no clear D gene. V lost 0 bases and J 0 bases, leaving 9 bases between the germline ends. Germline CDR1 reads SEHNR; CDR2 reads FQNEAQ (reference sequence). The CDR3 runs 16 residues. CDR3 DNA sequence: TGTGCCAGCAGCTTAGCCTCCCCTAGCTCTGGAAACACCATATATTTT. It specifies CASSLASPSSGNTIYF.

V is TRBV6-5 and J is TRBJ2-1; the match to TRBD2 covers 12 bases. Trimming removed 8 bases from V and 2 bases from J; junction bases left unmatched: 4. This CDR3 is 15 amino acids long. Germline V gene sequence: CDR1 MNHEY, CDR2 SVGAGI. In DNA, the CDR3 is TGTGCCAGCGGTCTAGCGGGAGGGCCCTACAATGAGCAGTTCTTC. It specifies CASGLAGGPYNEQFF.

This clone has a handful of counts. This chain links TRBV27 with TRBJ2-5, with 9 bases fitting TRBD1. The better agreement between TRBJ2-7 and the DNA end casts doubt on the J call. The CDR3 is 15 residues long. Germline CDR1 reads MNHEY; CDR2 reads SMNVEV (reference sequence). The CDR3 loop reads CASSALQGASYEQYF. CDR3 sequence (DNA): TGTGCCAGCAGTGCCCTACAGGGGGCATCATACGAGCAGTACTTC.

V and J are TRBV19 and TRBJ2-7, with 12 bases aligning to TRBD2. Germline V lookup: CDR1 LNHDA, CDR2 SQIVND (reference sequence). This CDR3 has 16 residues. The V and J ends lost 5 bases and 6 bases, in that order; junction bases with no gene match: 11. The CDR3 bases are TGTGCCAGTAGTGGGGCGACTAGCGGGAGTGCTGGCGAGCAGTACTTC. This gives the protein CASSGATSGSAGEQYF.

The rearrangement links TRBV7-7 to TRBJ1-5; no firm D call. Trimming removed 4 bases at V and 6 bases at J, with 10 bases between. CDR1 is SSHAT and CDR2 is FNYEAQ in the germline V gene (reference sequence). The CDR3 spans 13 residues. Written as DNA, the CDR3 is TGTGCCAGCAGCTCCGGGAAATTTCAGCCCCAGCATTTT. Residues: CASSSGKFQPQHF.

The chain has TRBV5-6 and TRBJ1-2; TRBD1 aligns across 10 bases. The CDR3 covers 16 residues. V shed 4 bases and J 8 bases; nucleotides not matched to a gene: 14. CDR1 and CDR2 from the germline V gene are SGHDT and YYEEEE. CDR3: CASSRMAGTGVQGYTF. The CDR3 coding sequence is TGTGCCAGCAGCAGAATGGCCGGGACAGGGGTCCAAGGCTACACCTTC.

This clone has only a few counts. The V gene is TRBV28, the J gene TRBJ2-2; 13 positions match TRBD2. Germline-derived CDR1 and CDR2 are MDHEN and SYDVKM. The V gene end was trimmed by 11 bases and the J gene end by 7 bases; junction bases not matched to a gene: 10. The CDR3 extends over 15 amino acids. The CDR3 DNA is TGTGCCGGACAGACTAGCGGGAGGCGTCACGGGGAGCTGTTTTTT. It yields the protein CAGQTSGRRHGELFF.